These 5 T cell receptor beta chains were all obtained from the same sample, sequenced in a study of OX40 agonist ivuxolimab in advanced cancers. Clones were read by immunoSEQ multiplex PCR, and TCRdb kept only the in-frame ones, dropping some. The table has some 50,000 clones, around 80% seen once; the top ten hold under 2%. The material was CD4+ or CD8+ T cells sorted from blood, obtained in a trial of the OX40 agonist ivuxolimab. Receptors originate from an adult with an advanced solid tumor such as melanoma, head and neck, liver or kidney cancer.

The gene calls are TRBV5-1 and TRBJ2-5; D possibly uses TRBD1 or TRBD2 (5 bases each). CDR1 and CDR2 from the germline V gene are SGHRS and YFSETQ. Between the trimmed V and J ends, which lost 2 bases and 4 bases, there was a span of 15 bases. The CDR3 runs to 15 residues. The CDR3 is CASSLRQGDGETQYF. The CDR3 nucleotides read TGCGCCAGCAGCTTAAGGCAGGGAGATGGAGAGACCCAGTACTTC.

This clone showed up just once. The V gene is TRBV10-3, the J gene TRBJ2-3; possible D gene TRBD2, 6 bases. V shed 6 bases and J shed 2 bases, with 15 bases lying between them. CDR1 is ENHRY and CDR2 is SYGVKD in the germline V gene. The CDR3 runs to 15 residues. CDR3 DNA: TGTGCCATCAGGGCGGGATTAACTCACACAGATACGCAGTATTTT. Its translation is CAIRAGLTHTDTQYF.

This rearrangement joins TRBV19 to TRBJ1-1; no definite D call. V was pared by 5 bases and J by 0 bases, with 4 bases between. The CDR3 sequence is 12 residues long. Germline CDR1 reads LNHDA; CDR2 reads SQIVND (reference sequence). CDR3 sequence reads: CASSFVNTEAFF. CDR3 coding DNA: TGTGCCAGTAGTTTCGTGAACACTGAAGCTTTCTTT.

The chain has TRBV11-2 and TRBJ2-2; the D gene could be TRBD1 or TRBD2 (6 bases each). Germline V gene data show CDR1 as SGHAT and CDR2 as FQNNGV. The V gene lost 7 bases and the J gene lost 3 bases, with 18 bases spanning the gap. This CDR3 is built from 16 residues. CDR3 amino acids: CASTRGGTLYTGELFF. The CDR3 bases are TGTGCCAGCACCCGAGGGGGGACACTATACACCGGGGAGCTGTTTTTT.

This clone was detected only a few times. J is TRBJ1-1 and V is TRBV29-1; unclear D gene. CDR1 and CDR2 (germline): SQVTM, ANQGSEA. The CDR3 consists of 13 residues. V lost 6 bases to trimming and J lost 0 bases, with 11 bases between them. This CDR3 reads CSVGEVMNTEAFF. The CDR3 bases are TGCAGCGTCGGTGAGGTCATGAACACTGAAGCTTTCTTT.